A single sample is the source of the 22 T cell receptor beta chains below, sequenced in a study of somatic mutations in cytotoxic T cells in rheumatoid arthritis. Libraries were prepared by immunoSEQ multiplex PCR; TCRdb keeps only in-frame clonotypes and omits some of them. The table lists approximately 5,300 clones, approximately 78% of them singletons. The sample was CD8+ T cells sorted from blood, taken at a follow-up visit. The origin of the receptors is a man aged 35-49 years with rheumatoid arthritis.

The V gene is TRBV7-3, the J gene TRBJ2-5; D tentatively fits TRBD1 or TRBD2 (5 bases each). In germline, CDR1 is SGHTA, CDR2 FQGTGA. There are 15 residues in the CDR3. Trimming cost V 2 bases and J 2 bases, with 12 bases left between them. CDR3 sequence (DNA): TGTGCCAGCAGCTTAGAGGGGTCAGCTCAAGAGACCCAGTACTTC. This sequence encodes CASSLEGSAQETQYF.

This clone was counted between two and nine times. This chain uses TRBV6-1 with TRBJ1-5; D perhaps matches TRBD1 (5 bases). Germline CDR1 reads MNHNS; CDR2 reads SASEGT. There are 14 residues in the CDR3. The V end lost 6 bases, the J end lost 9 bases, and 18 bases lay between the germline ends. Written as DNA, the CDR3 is TGTGCCAGCAGGGTTTCGGGAGGGGAGAGGCCCCAGCATTTT. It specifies CASRVSGGERPQHF.

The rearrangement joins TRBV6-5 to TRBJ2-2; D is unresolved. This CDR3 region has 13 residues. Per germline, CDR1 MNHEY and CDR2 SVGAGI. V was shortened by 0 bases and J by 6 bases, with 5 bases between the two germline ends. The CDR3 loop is CASSYSRAGELFF. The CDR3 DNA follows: TGTGCCAGCAGTTACTCAAGGGCCGGGGAGCTGTTTTTT.

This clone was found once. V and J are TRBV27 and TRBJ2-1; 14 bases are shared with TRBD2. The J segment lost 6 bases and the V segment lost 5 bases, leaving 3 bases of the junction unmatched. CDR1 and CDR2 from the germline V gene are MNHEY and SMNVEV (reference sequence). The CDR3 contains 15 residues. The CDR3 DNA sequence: TGTGCCAGCAGTCCTGGGACTAGCGGGAGCAATGAGCAGTTCTTC. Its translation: CASSPGTSGSNEQFF.

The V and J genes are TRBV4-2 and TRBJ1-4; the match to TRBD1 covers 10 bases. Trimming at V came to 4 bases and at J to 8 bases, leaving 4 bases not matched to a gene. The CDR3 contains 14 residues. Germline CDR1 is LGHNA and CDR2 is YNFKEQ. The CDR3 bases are TGTGCCAGCAGCCCCGACAGGGGGCAGGAAAAACTGTTTTTT. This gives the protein CASSPDRGQEKLFF.

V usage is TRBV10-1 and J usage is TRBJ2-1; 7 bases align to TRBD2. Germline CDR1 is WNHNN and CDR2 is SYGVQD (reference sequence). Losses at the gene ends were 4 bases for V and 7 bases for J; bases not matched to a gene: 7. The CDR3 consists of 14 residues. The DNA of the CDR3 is TGCGCCAGCAGTGTATCGGGAGGAGGTAATGAGCAGTTCTTC. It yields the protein CASSVSGGGNEQFF.

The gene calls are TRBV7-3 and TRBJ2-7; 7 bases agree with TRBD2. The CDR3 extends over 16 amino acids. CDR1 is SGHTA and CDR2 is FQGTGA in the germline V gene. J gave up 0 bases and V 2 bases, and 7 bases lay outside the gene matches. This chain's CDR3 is CASSLYGGINSYEQYF. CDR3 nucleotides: TGTGCCAGCAGCTTATACGGGGGGATCAACTCCTACGAGCAGTACTTC.

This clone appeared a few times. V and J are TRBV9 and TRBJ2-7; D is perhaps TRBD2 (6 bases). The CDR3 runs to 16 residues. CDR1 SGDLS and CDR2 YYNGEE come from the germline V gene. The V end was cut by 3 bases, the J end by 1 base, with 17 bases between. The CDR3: CASSGRGGTESYEQYF. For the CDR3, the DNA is TGTGCCAGCAGCGGTAGAGGCGGGACGGAATCCTACGAGCAGTACTTC.

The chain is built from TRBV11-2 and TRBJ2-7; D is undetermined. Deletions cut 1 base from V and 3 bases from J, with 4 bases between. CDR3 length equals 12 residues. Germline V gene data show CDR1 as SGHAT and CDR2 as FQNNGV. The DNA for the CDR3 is TGTGCCAGCAGCTTAGGTCTCTACGAGCAGTACTTC. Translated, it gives CASSLGLYEQYF.

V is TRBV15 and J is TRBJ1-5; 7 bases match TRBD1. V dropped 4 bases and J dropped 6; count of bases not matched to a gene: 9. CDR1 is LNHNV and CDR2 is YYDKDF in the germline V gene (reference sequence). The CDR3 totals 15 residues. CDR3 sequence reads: CATSKTTGSSQPQHF. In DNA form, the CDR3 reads TGTGCCACCAGCAAAACGACAGGGTCAAGTCAGCCCCAGCATTTT. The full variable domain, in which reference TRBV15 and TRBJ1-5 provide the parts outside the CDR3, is DAMVIQNPRYQVTQFGKPVTLSCSQTLNHNVMYWYQQKSSQAPKLLFHYYDKDFNNEADTPDNFQSRRPNTSFCFLDIRSPGLGDTAMYLCATSKTTGSSQPQHFGDGTRLSIL.

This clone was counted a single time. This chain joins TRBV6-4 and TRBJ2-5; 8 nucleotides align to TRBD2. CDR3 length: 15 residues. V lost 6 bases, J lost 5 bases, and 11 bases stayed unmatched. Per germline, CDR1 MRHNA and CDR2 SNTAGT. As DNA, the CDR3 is TGTGCCAGCAGCCGGGGACTAGTCGAAGGGGAGACCCAGTACTTC. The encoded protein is CASSRGLVEGETQYF.

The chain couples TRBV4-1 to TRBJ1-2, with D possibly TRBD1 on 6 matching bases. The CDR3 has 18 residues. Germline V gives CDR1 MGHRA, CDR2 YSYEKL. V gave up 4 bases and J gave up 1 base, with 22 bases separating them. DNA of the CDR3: TGCGCCAGCAGCCTAGCTTTCACCGAGGACAGCCTTAACTATGGCTACACCTTC. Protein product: CASSLAFTEDSLNYGYTF.

CDR3 DNA sequence: TGTGCCAGCAGCTTACGCGATCCGGGACTAGCGGGAGAGAGGAAAAACATTCAGTACTTC. Amino acids: CASSLRDPGLAGERKNIQYF. The J gene is TRBJ2-4, the V gene TRBV13; TRBD2 matches at 14 bases. Germline lookup yields CDR1 PRHDT and CDR2 FYEKMQ (reference sequence). The CDR3 consists of 20 residues. V lost 2 bases, J lost 4 bases, and 13 bases stayed unmatched.

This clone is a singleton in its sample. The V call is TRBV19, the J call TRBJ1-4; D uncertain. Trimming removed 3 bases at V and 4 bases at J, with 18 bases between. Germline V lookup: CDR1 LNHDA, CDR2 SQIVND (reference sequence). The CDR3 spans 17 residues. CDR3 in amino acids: CASSIPPSRANNEKLFF. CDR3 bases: TGTGCCAGTAGTATCCCCCCGTCCCGGGCCAATAATGAAAAACTGTTTTTT.

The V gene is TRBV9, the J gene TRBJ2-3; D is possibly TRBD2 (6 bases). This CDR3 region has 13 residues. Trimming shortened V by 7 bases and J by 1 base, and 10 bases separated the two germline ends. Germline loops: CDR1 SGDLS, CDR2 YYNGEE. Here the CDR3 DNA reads TGTGCCAGCGGAGGGGCTCGCACAGATACGCAGTATTTT. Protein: CASGGARTDTQYF.

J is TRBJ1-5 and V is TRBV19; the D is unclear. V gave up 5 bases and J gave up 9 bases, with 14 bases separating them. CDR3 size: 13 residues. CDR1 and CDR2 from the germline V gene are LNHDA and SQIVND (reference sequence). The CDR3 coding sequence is TGTGCCAGTAGTTTGAGGGCCCGCGGGCCCCAGCATTTT. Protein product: CASSLRARGPQHF.

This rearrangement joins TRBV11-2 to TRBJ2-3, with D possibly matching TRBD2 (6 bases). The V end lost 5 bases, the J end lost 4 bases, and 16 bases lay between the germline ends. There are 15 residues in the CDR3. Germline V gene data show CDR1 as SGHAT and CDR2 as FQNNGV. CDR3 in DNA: TGTGCCAGCAGCCCTAGGGCATGGGGGGCAGATACGCAGTATTTT. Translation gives CASSPRAWGADTQYF.

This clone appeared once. CDR3 DNA: TGTGCCAGCAGCGCCCGACTAAGCGGGAGGGACGAGCAGTACTTC. Its translation is CASSARLSGRDEQYF. The chain combines TRBV9 with TRBJ2-7, with TRBD2 matching 10 bases. The length of the CDR3 is 15 residues. Per the germline V gene, CDR1 is SGDLS and CDR2 is YYNGEE. V dropped 3 bases and J dropped 5; count of bases not matched to a gene: 8.

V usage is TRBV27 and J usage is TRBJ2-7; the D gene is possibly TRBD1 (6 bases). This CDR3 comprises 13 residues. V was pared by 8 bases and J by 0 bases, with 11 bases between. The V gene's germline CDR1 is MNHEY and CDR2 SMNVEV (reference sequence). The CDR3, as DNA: TGTGCCAGCGCTAGGGGGTCCTCCTACGAGCAGTACTTC. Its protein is CASARGSSYEQYF.

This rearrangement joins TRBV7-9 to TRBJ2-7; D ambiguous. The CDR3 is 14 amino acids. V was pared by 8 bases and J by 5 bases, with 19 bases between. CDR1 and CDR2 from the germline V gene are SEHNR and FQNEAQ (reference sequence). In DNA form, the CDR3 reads TGTGCCAGCGTTCCCCCCGGATTCCCCCACGAGCAGTACTTC. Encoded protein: CASVPPGFPHEQYF. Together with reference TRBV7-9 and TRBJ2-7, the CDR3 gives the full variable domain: DTGVSQNPRHKITKRGQNVTFRCDPISEHNRLYWYRQTLGQGPEFLTYFQNEAQLEKSRLLSDRFSAERPKGSFSTLEIQRTEQGDSAMYLCASVPPGFPHEQYFGPGTRLTVT.

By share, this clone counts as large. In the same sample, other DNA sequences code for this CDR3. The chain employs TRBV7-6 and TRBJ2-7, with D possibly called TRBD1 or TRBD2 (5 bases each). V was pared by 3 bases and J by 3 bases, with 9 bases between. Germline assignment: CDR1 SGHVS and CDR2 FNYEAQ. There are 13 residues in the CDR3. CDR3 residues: CASSLGPNYEQYF. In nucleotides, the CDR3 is TGTGCCAGCAGCTTGGGACCGAACTACGAGCAGTACTTC. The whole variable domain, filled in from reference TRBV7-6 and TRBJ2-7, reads GAGVSQSPRYKVTKRGQDVALRCDPISGHVSLYWYRQALGQGPEFLTYFNYEAQQDKSGLPNDRFSAERPEGSISTLTIQRTEQRDSAMYRCASSLGPNYEQYFGPGTRLTVT.

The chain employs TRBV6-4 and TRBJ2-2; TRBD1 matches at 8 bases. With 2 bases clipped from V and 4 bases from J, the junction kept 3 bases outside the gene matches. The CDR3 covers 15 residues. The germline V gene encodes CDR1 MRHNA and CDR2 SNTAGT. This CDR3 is CASSDTTGATGELFF. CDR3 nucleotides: TGTGCCAGCAGTGACACGACAGGGGCCACCGGGGAGCTGTTTTTT.